These T cell receptor beta chains were read from a single sample in a study of cytomegalovirus exposure and HLA in healthy donors. The data were produced by immunoSEQ multiplex PCR, yet TCRdb's version contains in-frame clones alone and is incomplete. The profile shows 100,000 to 150,000 clones, approximately 80% of them singletons. Specimen: PBMCs. Receptors originate from a man aged 40-55 years in good health and CMV-seronegative. Both conserved end residues are part of each CDR3. The D gene is left open where the match is weak. Clone sizes are given selectively: once, few, many, or a class where the clone is expanded.

CDR3 | DNA | V | D | size | J
CASSELRTGDGYTF | TGTGCCAGCAGTGAACTTCGGACAGGGGACGGCTACACCTTC | TRBV2 | TRBD1 | NA | TRBJ1-2
CASSRGVNYGYTF | TGTGCCAGCTCCCGGGGGGTTAACTATGGCTACACCTTC | TRBV6-5 | NA | NA | TRBJ1-2
CASSLGQTYEQYF | TGTGCCAGCAGCCTTGGACAGACCTACGAGCAGTACTTC | TRBV28 | NA | NA | TRBJ2-7
CASSYGTGTGNTIYF | TGTGCCAGCAGTTACGGGACAGGGACTGGAAACACCATATATTTT | TRBV6-5 | TRBD1 | NA | TRBJ1-3
CAISGLQGRGLEEQYF | TGTGCCATCAGCGGACTTCAGGGCAGGGGGCTTGAAGAGCAGTACTTC | TRBV10-3 | TRBD1 | NA | TRBJ2-7
CASSLVGGSNTEAFF | TGTGCCAGCAGCTTAGTGGGAGGATCCAACACTGAAGCTTTCTTT | TRBV7-2 | NA | NA | TRBJ1-1
CASNGNRGSGEQYF | TGTGCCAGCAATGGGAACAGGGGTAGTGGCGAGCAGTACTTC | TRBV2 | TRBD1 | NA | TRBJ2-7
CASSFNTEAFF | TGTGCCAGCAGTTTTAATACTGAAGCTTTCTTT | TRBV28 | NA | NA | TRBJ1-1
CASSQDTGTGLFF | TGCGCCAGCAGCCAGGATACCGGGACAGGACTGTTTTTT | TRBV4-3 | TRBD1 | once | TRBJ1-4
CSTTPWAFF | TGCAGCACGACACCATGGGCTTTCTTT | TRBV29-1 | NA | NA | TRBJ1-1
CASRGQGTQETQYF | TGCGCCAGCAGAGGACAGGGAACTCAAGAGACCCAGTACTTC | TRBV4-3 | TRBD1 | NA | TRBJ2-5
CASSPRMRTDKNTEAFF | TGTGCCAGCAGCCCCCGTATGAGGACAGACAAGAACACTGAAGCTTTCTTT | TRBV9 | NA | NA | TRBJ1-1
CASSPDRNYGYTF | TGTGCCAGCTCACCCGACAGAAACTATGGCTACACCTTC | TRBV18 | NA | NA | TRBJ1-2
CASSMQGANTGELFF | TGCGCCAGCAGCATGCAGGGGGCGAACACCGGGGAGCTGTTTTTT | TRBV5-1 | TRBD1 | few | TRBJ2-2
CATGPQETQYF | TGTGCCACGGGTCCCCAAGAGACCCAGTACTTC | TRBV19 | NA | few | TRBJ2-5
CASSLQLGSGGELFF | TGTGCCAGCAGCTTACAATTAGGATCAGGCGGGGAGCTGTTTTTT | TRBV7-3 | NA | few | TRBJ2-2
CASSLGSQPQHF | TGTGCCAGCAGCTTAGGGAGTCAGCCCCAGCATTTT | TRBV7-9 | NA | NA | TRBJ1-5
CASSPLGAIASYEQYF | TGTGCCAGCAGTCCATTGGGCGCGATTGCCTCCTACGAGCAGTACTTC | TRBV28 | NA | NA | TRBJ2-7
CASSPRQASNTEAFF | TGTGCCAGCTCCCCAAGACAGGCCTCGAACACTGAAGCTTTCTTT | TRBV6-1 | NA | once | TRBJ1-1
CASRPGTGSLDSGANVLTF | TGTGCCAGCAGACCTGGGACAGGGAGTCTAGACTCTGGGGCCAACGTCCTGACTTTC | TRBV21-1 | NA | NA | TRBJ2-6
CASSHWDSRSYEQYF | TGTGCCAGCAGCCACTGGGACAGCCGATCCTACGAGCAGTACTTC | TRBV7-9 | TRBD1 | NA | TRBJ2-7
CASSGTGGLRSLNTIYF | TGTGCCAGCAGTGGGACAGGGGGATTACGGTCGCTGAACACCATATATTTT | TRBV28 | TRBD1 | NA | TRBJ1-3
CASSQLGGSSYEQYF | TGCGCCAGCAGCCAGTTGGGCGGGAGCTCCTACGAGCAGTACTTC | TRBV4-3 | TRBD2 | NA | TRBJ2-7
CASNGGGHSYNEQFF | TGTGCCAGCAACGGGGGGGGGCACTCCTACAATGAGCAGTTCTTC | TRBV7-9 | TRBD2 | NA | TRBJ2-1
CASSPRGQTGTGELFF | TGTGCCAGCTCACCACGGGGACAGACGGGGACCGGGGAGCTGTTTTTT | TRBV18 | TRBD1 | NA | TRBJ2-2
CASSPGTPNTGELFF | TGTGCCAGCAGCCCTGGGACACCGAACACCGGGGAGCTGTTTTTT | TRBV11-2 | NA | few | TRBJ2-2
CASSFAGGQDTQYF | TGTGCCAGCAGCTTCGCAGGGGGCCAAGATACGCAGTATTTT | TRBV9 | TRBD1 | NA | TRBJ2-3
CASSFSPSVNQPQHF | TGTGCCAGCAGCTTTTCGCCCAGCGTCAATCAGCCCCAGCATTTT | TRBV5-4 | NA | NA | TRBJ1-5
CASSLIGGDGEQYF | TGTGCCAGCAGTTTAATCGGGGGGGACGGCGAGCAGTACTTC | TRBV27 | TRBD2 | NA | TRBJ2-7
CASSSGALTEAFF | TGTGCCAGTAGTTCAGGGGCTCTAACTGAAGCTTTCTTT | TRBV19 | NA | NA | TRBJ1-1
CASSGGEGTGGGIQYF | TGTGCCAGCAGCGGGGGAGAAGGGACAGGGGGAGGAATTCAGTACTTC | TRBV9 | TRBD1 | NA | TRBJ2-4
CSGGSFSTDTQYF | TGCAGTGGAGGATCTTTCTCGACAGATACGCAGTATTTT | TRBV29-1 | NA | NA | TRBJ2-3
CASSSIRERGHEQYF | TGTGCCAGCAGCTCGATCCGGGAGAGAGGACACGAGCAGTACTTC | TRBV7-9 | NA | NA | TRBJ2-7
CAWSARGAGYGYTF | TGTGCCTGGAGCGCTCGGGGGGCAGGCTATGGCTACACCTTC | TRBV30 | NA | NA | TRBJ1-2